This T cell receptor beta chain derives from a study of blood T cell repertoires in COVID-19 (dated by TCRdb to 2018 to 2021). About the investigation overall: Collaborator samples came from the United States, Italy and Spain and covered acute and convalescent phases of COVID-19. The material from the prospective study consisted of cDNA or gDNA derived from T cells, B-cell-depleted T cells, or PBMCs. Deeply sampled blood TCRbeta repertoires from subjects exposed to, actively infected with, or recovered from COVID-19 were included in the dataset. The repertoires were made available in a free public database intended to serve as a resource for research on the immune response to SARS-CoV-2. The samples were drawn from the first 160 participants of the ongoing ImmuneRACE study and from roughly 1,300 subjects provided by 6 global collaborators. A de-identified subject ID, COVID-19 status, age in years and sex were almost always included in the sample metadata. Where available, HLA class I and class II types were obtained from metadata supplied by the sample provider rather than from assay-based typing.

The collaborating institutions used their own protocols to collect whole blood in K2EDTA tubes. For TCRbeta analysis, collaborators shipped samples as frozen whole blood, isolated PBMCs, or DNA extracted from either of those sample types. Overall study results and their limits: How much clinical and demographic metadata was included differed by source and by participant, and the metadata was provided uncurated.

As encoded in the germline V gene, CDR1 is SGHVS while CDR2 is FQNEAQ. The germline ends are 17 bases apart after V is trimmed by 1 base and J by 0 bases. The CDR3 contains 18 residues, cysteine and phenylalanine counted. Of the read, only the CDR3 DNA is kept; its 54 bases are in frame from base 1. TCRbeta CDR3 regions were amplified from genomic DNA using the immunoSEQ Assay, a bias-controlled multiplex PCR. Under the source paper's analysis protocol: Nucleated cell counts per sample were estimated from amplification of reference gene primers within the assay. Sequence reads were collapsed and filtered to measure the absolute abundance of every unique TCRbeta CDR3 rearrangement. For each sample, productive Simpson clonality was calculated as the square root of Simpson's diversity index over productive rearrangements. Drawn from immuneACCESS, this table holds only the in-frame rearrangements with V and J called that TCRdb kept. Clones are partly lost; checked studies trace under half to an unresolved V gene and leave the rest unexplained. The V and J calls and the clone size are those of that table, but D and trimming were determined from the DNA. For this sample there are tens of thousands of clones; over 65% appear just once. The top ten constitute about 25% of the sample.

Note on this clone: No antigen is known for it. Nothing much larger sits one base from this clone, and base qualities are not available.

The chain is assembled from TRBV7-8 and TRBJ2-3, with a tentative D gene TRBD2 over 6 matching bases. Input material: peripheral blood. The source is a human donor in a cohort sampled during active COVID-19. In nucleotides, the sequence is TGTGCCAGCAGCTTAGTGGGGGTCGGGACTTATAGCACAGATACGCAGTATTTT. Translated, this is CASSLVGVGTYSTDTQYF.